This T cell receptor beta chain was observed in a study of blood T cell repertoires in COVID-19. The germline gives CDR1 SGHRS, CDR2 YFSETQ. Trimming shortened V by 6 bases and J by 4 bases, and 18 bases separated the two germline ends. The CDR3 consists of 15 residues. This table comes from immunoSEQ multiplex PCR, and its TCRdb copy is limited to in-frame clones, with some not included. The sample records about 88,000 clones, 90% to 95% being singletons. This receptor was taken from a man aged 55-75 years with acute or convalescent COVID-19. Sequencing was carried out using peripheral blood. The chain combines TRBV5-1 with TRBJ2-3, with D possibly being TRBD2 (7 bases). CDR3 amino acids: CASMVWGGGPDTQYF. CDR3 bases: TGCGCCAGCATGGTGTGGGGAGGGGGTCCAGATACGCAGTATTTT.